These T cell receptor beta chains were read from a single sample in a study of Ad26.COV2.S vaccination and SARS-CoV-2 variants. The repertoire was sequenced with immunoSEQ multiplex PCR; TCRdb's copy has only in-frame clones and lacks some. The repertoire holds some 250,000 clones, approximately 87% seen once, with around 10% in the top ten. The sequences come from peripheral blood, collected in a trial of Ad26.COV2.S vaccine versus placebo. Receptor source: a person between 18 and 65 years old who received the Ad26.COV2.S COVID-19 vaccine or a placebo. Both conserved end residues are part of each CDR3. The D gene is left open where the match is weak. Clone size is given for some rows only: seen once, a few or many times, or a class if the clone is expanded.

TRBV24-1	TRBD1	.	TRBJ1-1	CATSTGLGTEAFF	TGTGCCACCTCGACAGGGCTGGGCACTGAAGCTTTCTTT
TRBV7-2	TRBD2	few	TRBJ2-1	CASSLLAGGLSEQFF	TGTGCCAGCAGCCTACTAGCGGGAGGGCTCTCTGAGCAGTTCTTC
TRBV28	.	.	TRBJ2-7	CASSMTQGLREQYF	TGTGCCAGCAGTATGACACAGGGCTTAAGGGAGCAGTACTTC
TRBV7-9	TRBD1	.	TRBJ1-6	CASSKNRGSSYNSPLHF	TGTGCCAGCAGTAAGAACAGGGGGAGCTCCTATAATTCACCCCTCCACTTT
TRBV6-2/TRBV6-3	.	.	TRBJ2-5	CASSLGQETQYF	TGTGCCAGCAGCCTAGGCCAAGAGACCCAGTACTTC
TRBV9	TRBD1	.	TRBJ2-2	CASSIQGAWGFANTGELFF	TGTGCCAGCAGCATCCAGGGGGCATGGGGCTTCGCGAACACCGGGGAGCTGTTTTTT
TRBV5-6	.	.	TRBJ2-6	CASSPRLSQYSGANVLTF	TGTGCCAGCAGCCCTCGTCTCTCCCAATACTCTGGGGCCAACGTCCTGACTTTC
TRBV30	TRBD2	.	TRBJ2-2	CAWSERGVSTGELFF	TGTGCCTGGAGTGAGCGGGGCGTGTCAACCGGGGAGCTGTTTTTT
TRBV11-2	.	.	TRBJ1-2	CASSWGTPNYGYTF	TGTGCCAGCAGCTGGGGGACACCTAACTATGGCTACACCTTC
TRBV6-5	.	.	TRBJ1-2	CASSRMGGAGGYTF	TGTGCCAGCAGCCGGATGGGGGGGGCGGGCGGCTACACCTTC
TRBV6-2/TRBV6-3	TRBD2	.	TRBJ2-5	CASSYSILANPQETQYF	TGTGCCAGCAGTTACTCGATACTAGCGAACCCTCAAGAGACCCAGTACTTC
TRBV5-1	TRBD2	.	TRBJ2-1	CASSLALTSGRGNEQFF	TGCGCCAGCAGCTTGGCCCTAACTAGCGGGAGGGGTAATGAGCAGTTCTTC
TRBV6-5	.	.	TRBJ2-2	CATLPGLWNTGELFF	TGTGCCACACTCCCGGGACTCTGGAACACCGGGGAGCTGTTTTTT
TRBV24-1	.	.	TRBJ2-4	CATSDLLGPAKNIQYF	TGTGCCACCAGTGATTTGCTGGGGCCGGCCAAAAACATTCAGTACTTC
TRBV11-3	.	.	TRBJ2-7	CASSPGGGEQYF	TGTGCCAGCAGCCCAGGAGGGGGAGAGCAGTACTTC
TRBV7-9	.	.	TRBJ1-2	CASSSLTDYGYTF	TGTGCCAGCAGCTCCTTGACAGACTATGGCTACACCTTC
TRBV19	.	.	TRBJ1-1	CASSLLGGNTEAFF	TGTGCCAGTAGTCTCCTCGGGGGGAACACTGAAGCTTTCTTT